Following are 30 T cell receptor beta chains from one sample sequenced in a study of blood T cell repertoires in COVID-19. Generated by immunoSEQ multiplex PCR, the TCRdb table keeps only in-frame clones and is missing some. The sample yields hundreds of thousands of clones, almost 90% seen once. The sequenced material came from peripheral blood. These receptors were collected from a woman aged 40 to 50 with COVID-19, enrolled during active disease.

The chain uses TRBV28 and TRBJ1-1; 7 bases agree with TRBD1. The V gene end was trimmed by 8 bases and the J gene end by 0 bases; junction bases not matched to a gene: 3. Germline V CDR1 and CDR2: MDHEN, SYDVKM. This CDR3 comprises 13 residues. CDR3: CASLQGMNTEAFF. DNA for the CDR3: TGTGCCAGCCTACAGGGGATGAACACTGAAGCTTTCTTT.

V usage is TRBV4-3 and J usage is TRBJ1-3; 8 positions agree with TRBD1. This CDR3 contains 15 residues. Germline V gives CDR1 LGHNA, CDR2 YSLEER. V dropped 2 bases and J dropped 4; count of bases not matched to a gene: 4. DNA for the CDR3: TGCGCCAGCAGCCAAAACAGGGGGGTAGGAAACACCATATATTTT. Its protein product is CASSQNRGVGNTIYF.

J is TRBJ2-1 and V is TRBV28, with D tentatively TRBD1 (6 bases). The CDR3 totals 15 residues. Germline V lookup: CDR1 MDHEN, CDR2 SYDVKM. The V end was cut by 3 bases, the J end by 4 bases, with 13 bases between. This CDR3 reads CASSFETGLYNEQFF. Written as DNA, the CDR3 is TGTGCCAGCAGTTTCGAGACAGGCCTTTACAATGAGCAGTTCTTC.

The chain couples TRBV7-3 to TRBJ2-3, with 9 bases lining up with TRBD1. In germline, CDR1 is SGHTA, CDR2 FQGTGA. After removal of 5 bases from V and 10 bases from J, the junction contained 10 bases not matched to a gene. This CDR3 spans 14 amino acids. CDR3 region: CASSDRGGPRAQYF. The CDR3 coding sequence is TGTGCCAGCAGCGACAGGGGGGGCCCCCGAGCGCAGTATTTT.

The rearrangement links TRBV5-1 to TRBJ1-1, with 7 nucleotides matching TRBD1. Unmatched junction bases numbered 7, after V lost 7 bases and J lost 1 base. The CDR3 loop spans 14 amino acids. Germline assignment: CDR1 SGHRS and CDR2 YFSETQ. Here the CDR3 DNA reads TGCGCCAGCCGCAATACAGGGGAGAACACTGAAGCTTTCTTT. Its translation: CASRNTGENTEAFF.

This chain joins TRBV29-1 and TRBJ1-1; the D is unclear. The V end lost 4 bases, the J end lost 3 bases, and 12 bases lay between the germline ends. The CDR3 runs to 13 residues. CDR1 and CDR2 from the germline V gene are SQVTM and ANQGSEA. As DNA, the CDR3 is TGCAGCGTTGCTGGGAGAGGACACACTGAAGCTTTCTTT. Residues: CSVAGRGHTEAFF.

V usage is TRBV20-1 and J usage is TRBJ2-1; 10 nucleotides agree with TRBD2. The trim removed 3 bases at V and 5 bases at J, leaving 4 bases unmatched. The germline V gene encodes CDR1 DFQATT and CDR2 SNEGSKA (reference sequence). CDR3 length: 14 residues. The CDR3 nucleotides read TGCAGTGCTAGTACTAGCGGGATTGACAATGAGCAGTTCTTC. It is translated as CSASTSGIDNEQFF.

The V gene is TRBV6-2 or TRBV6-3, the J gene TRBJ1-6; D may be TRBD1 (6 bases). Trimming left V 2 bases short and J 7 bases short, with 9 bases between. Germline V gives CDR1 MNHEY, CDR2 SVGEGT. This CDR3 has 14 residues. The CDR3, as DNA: TGTGCCAGCAGTTACCGGGACACCAATTCACCCCTCCACTTT. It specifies CASSYRDTNSPLHF.

The CDR3 nucleotides read TGTGCCAGCAGCGTAGTCGGTGCTAGCACAGATACGCAGTATTTT. This encodes CASSVVGASTDTQYF. The chain combines TRBV9 with TRBJ2-3; no definite D call. The CDR3 has 15 amino acids. V was shortened by 0 bases and J by 0 bases, with 8 bases between the two germline ends. The germline V gene has CDR1 SGDLS and CDR2 YYNGEE.

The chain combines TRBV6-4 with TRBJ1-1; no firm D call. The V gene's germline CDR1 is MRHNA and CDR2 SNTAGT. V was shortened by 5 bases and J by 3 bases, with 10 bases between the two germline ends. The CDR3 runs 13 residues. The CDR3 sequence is CASSSEEDTEAFF. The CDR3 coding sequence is TGTGCCAGCAGTAGCGAAGAGGACACTGAAGCTTTCTTT.

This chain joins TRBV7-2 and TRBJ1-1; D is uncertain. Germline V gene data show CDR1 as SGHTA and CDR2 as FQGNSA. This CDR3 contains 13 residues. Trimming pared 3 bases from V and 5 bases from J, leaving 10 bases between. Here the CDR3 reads CASSFDSGTEAFF. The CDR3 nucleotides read TGTGCCAGCAGCTTTGATAGCGGAACTGAAGCTTTCTTT.

The CDR3: CASSLGGVSTDTQYF. CDR3 coding DNA: TGTGCCAGCAGCTTGGGGGGGGTGAGCACAGATACGCAGTATTTT. The rearrangement uses TRBV5-4 and TRBJ2-3, with a weak D call TRBD2 (6 bases). V dropped 0 bases and J dropped 0 bases, with 8 bases sitting between them. The CDR3 covers 15 residues. CDR1 SGHNT and CDR2 YYREEE come from the germline V gene (reference sequence).

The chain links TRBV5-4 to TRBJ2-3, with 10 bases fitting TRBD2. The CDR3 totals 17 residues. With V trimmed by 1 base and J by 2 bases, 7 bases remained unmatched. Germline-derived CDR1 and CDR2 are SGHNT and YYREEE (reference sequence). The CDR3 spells CASSLLLAGALTDTQYF. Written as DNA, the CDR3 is TGTGCCAGCAGCTTGCTCCTAGCGGGGGCCCTCACAGATACGCAGTATTTT.

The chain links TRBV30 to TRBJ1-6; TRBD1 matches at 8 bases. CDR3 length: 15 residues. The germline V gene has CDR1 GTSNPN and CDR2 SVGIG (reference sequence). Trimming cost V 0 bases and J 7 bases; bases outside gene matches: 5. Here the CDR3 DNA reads TGTGCCTGGAGTGTACGGGACAGGCTGAATTCACCCCTCCACTTT. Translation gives CAWSVRDRLNSPLHF.

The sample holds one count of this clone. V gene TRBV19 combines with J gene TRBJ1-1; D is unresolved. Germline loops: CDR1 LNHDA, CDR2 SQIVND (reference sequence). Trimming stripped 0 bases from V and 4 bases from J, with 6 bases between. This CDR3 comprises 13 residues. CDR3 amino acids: CASSIEPSTEAFF. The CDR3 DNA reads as TGTGCCAGTAGTATAGAACCCAGCACTGAAGCTTTCTTT. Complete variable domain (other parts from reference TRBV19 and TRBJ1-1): DGGITQSPKYLFRKEGQNVTLSCEQNLNHDAMYWYRQDPGQGLRLIYYSQIVNDFQKGDIAEGYSVSREKKESFPLTVTSAQKNPTAFYLCASSIEPSTEAFFGQGTRLTVV.

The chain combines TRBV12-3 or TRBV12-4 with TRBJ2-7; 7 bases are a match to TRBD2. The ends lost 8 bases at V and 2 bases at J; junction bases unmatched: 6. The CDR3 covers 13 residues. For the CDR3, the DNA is TGTGCCAGCGGGCGGGGGAGGGCCTACGAGCAGTACTTC. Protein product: CASGRGRAYEQYF.

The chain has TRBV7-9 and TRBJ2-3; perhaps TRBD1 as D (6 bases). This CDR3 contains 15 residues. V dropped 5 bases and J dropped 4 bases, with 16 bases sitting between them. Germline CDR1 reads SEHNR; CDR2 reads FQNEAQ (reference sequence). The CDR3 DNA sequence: TGTGCCAGCAGCCAGTACAGGGTAAAGGCAGATACGCAGTATTTT. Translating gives CASSQYRVKADTQYF. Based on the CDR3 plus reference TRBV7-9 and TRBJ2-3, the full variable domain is DTGVSQNPRHKITKRGQNVTFRCDPISEHNRLYWYRQTLGQGPEFLTYFQNEAQLEKSRLLSDRFSAERPKGSFSTLEIQRTEQGDSAMYLCASSQYRVKADTQYFGPGTRLTVL.

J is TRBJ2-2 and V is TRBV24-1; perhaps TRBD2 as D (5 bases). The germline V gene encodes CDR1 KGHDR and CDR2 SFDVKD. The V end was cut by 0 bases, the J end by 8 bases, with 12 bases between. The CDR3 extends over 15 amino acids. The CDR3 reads CATSDLGAGVGELFF. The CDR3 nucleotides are TGTGCCACCAGTGATTTGGGCGCCGGGGTAGGGGAGCTGTTTTTT.

The CDR3 protein is CASSFLETQYF. For the CDR3, the DNA is TGTGCCAGCAGCTTCCTAGAGACCCAGTACTTC. The chain has TRBV7-9 and TRBJ2-5; unclear D gene. This CDR3 comprises 11 residues. V was cut by 3 bases and J by 4 bases, with 3 bases left in between. From germline, CDR1 is SEHNR and CDR2 FQNEAQ (reference sequence). Combining the CDR3 with reference TRBV7-9 and TRBJ2-5 gives the whole variable domain DTGVSQNPRHKITKRGQNVTFRCDPISEHNRLYWYRQTLGQGPEFLTYFQNEAQLEKSRLLSDRFSAERPKGSFSTLEIQRTEQGDSAMYLCASSFLETQYFGPGTRLLVL.

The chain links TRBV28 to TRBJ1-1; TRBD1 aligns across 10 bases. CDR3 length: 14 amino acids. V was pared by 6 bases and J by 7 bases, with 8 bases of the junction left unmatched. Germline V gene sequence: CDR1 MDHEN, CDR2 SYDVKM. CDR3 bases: TGTGCCAGCAGATTCGACAGGGGGCGGATTGAAGCTTTCTTT. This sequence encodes CASRFDRGRIEAFF.

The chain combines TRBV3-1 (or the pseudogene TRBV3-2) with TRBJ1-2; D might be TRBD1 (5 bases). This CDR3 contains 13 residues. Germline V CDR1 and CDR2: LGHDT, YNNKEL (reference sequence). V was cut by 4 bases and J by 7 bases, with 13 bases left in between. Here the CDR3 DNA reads TGTGCCAGCAGCCCACAGGTACGGTTTGGCTACACCTTC. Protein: CASSPQVRFGYTF.

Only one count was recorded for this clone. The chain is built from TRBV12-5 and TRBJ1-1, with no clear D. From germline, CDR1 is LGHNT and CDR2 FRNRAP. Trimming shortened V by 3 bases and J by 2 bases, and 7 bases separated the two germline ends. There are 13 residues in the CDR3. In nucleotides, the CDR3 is TGTGCTAGTGGTTTCCAGACTAACACTGAAGCTTTCTTT. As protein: CASGFQTNTEAFF.

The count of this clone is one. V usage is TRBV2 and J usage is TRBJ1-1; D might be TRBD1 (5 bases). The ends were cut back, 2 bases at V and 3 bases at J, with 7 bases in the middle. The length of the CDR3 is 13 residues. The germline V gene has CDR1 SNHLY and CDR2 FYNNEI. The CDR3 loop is CASSEQGHTEAFF. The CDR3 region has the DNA TGTGCCAGCAGTGAACAGGGTCACACTGAAGCTTTCTTT.

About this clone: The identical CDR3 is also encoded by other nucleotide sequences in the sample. The CDR3 spells CASSQGAYNEQFF. CDR3 nucleotides: TGCGCCAGCAGCCAAGGCGCATACAATGAGCAGTTCTTC. The chain combines TRBV4-1 with TRBJ2-1; D is uncertain. In germline, CDR1 is MGHRA, CDR2 YSYEKL. V was shortened by 1 base and J by 4 bases, with 5 bases between the two germline ends. The CDR3 has 13 residues.

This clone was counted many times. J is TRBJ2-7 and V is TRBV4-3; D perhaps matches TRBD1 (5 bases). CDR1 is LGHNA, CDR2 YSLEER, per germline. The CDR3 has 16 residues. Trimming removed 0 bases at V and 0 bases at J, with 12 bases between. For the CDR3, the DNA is TGCGCCAGCAGCCAAGAAGAAGGGGCCAACTCCTACGAGCAGTACTTC. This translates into CASSQEEGANSYEQYF.

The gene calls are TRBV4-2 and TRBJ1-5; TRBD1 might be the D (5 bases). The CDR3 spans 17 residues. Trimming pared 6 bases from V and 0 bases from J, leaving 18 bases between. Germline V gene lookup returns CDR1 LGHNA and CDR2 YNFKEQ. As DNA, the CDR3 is TGTGCCAGCAGTGCCGATCGGCAGGGATATAGCAATCAGCCCCAGCATTTT. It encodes CASSADRQGYSNQPQHF.

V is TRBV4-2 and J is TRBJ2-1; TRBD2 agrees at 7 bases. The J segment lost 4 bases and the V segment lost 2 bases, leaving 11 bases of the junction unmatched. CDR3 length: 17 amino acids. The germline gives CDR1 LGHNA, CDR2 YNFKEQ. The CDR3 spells CASSQPYAGVQYNEQFF. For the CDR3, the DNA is TGTGCCAGCAGCCAACCTTACGCGGGGGTCCAATACAATGAGCAGTTCTTC.

The CDR3 reads CASSSSLSSGGRLSYEQYF. The CDR3 DNA sequence: TGTGCCAGCAGTTCCTCCCTTTCGTCTGGCGGGAGACTCTCCTACGAGCAGTACTTC. This chain uses TRBV27 with TRBJ2-7, with 7 bases fitting TRBD2. The J segment lost 0 bases and the V segment lost 4 bases, leaving 18 bases of the junction unmatched. From germline, CDR1 is MNHEY and CDR2 SMNVEV (reference sequence). The CDR3 has 19 residues.

The DNA of the CDR3 is TGTGCCAGCAGGGACAGGACCACAGATACGCAGTATTTT. It translates to CASRDRTTDTQYF. V and J are TRBV5-4 and TRBJ2-3; 7 nucleotides line up with TRBD1. Germline V lookup: CDR1 SGHNT, CDR2 YYREEE (reference sequence). There are 13 residues in the CDR3. V lost 5 bases, J lost 2 bases, and 2 bases stayed unmatched.

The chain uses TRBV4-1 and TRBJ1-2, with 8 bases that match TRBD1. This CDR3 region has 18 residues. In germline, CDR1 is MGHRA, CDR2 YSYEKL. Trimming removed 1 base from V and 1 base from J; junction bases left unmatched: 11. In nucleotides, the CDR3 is TGCGCCAGCAGCCAAGTCGGGTTAGGGACAGGCATTAACTATGGCTACACCTTC. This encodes CASSQVGLGTGINYGYTF.